One sample yielded the 15 T cell receptor beta chains listed below, sequenced in a study of human T cells and chemical hapten exposure. Each CDR3 protein is one row after TCRdb ran MiXCR on the RACE reads. The table includes 250,000 or so distinct CDR3 sequences, about 8.6% detected once. Described time point: pre-sensitization, week 0. The treatment: therapeutic diphenylcyclopropenone sensitization with weekly scalp DPC. Specimen: whole blood, collected in connection with sensitization to the hapten diphenylcyclopropenone (DPC). The receptors originated from a woman in her forties with alopecia areata. Some clones in this sample may be carry-over from other donors' samples.

This clonotype was observed a handful of times. V gene TRBV7-3 combines with J gene TRBJ1-1, with TRBD1 identical over 9 bases. Germline lookup yields CDR1 SGHTA and CDR2 FQGTGA. The CDR3 has 17 residues. V was clipped by 4 bases and J by 0 bases; unmatched bases: 9. The CDR3, as DNA: TGTGCCAGCAGCTCGGGACAGGGTTCTGTTATGAACACTGAAGCTTTCTTT. As protein: CASSSGQGSVMNTEAFF. Full variable domain (outside the CDR3, taken from reference TRBV7-3 and TRBJ1-1): GAGVSQTPSNKVTEKGKYVELRCDPISGHTALYWYRQSLGQGPEFLIYFQGTGAADDSGLPNDRFFAVRPEGSVSTLKIQRTERGDSAVYLCASSSGQGSVMNTEAFFGQGTRLTVV.

This clonotype appeared a few times. The chain couples TRBV7-9 to TRBJ2-7; D unclear. V was shortened by 4 bases and J by 2 bases, with 15 bases between the two germline ends. The CDR3 covers 15 residues. The V gene's germline CDR1 is SEHNR and CDR2 FQNEAQ (reference sequence). The CDR3 is CASSSVKHYPYEQYF. The CDR3 DNA follows: TGTGCCAGCAGCTCCGTTAAACACTACCCCTACGAGCAGTACTTC.

This chain links TRBV5-1 with TRBJ2-7, with D possibly being TRBD2 (6 bases). V was pared by 0 bases and J by 3 bases, with 10 bases between. Germline CDR1 reads SGHRS; CDR2 reads YFSETQ. The CDR3 runs to 14 residues. In nucleotides, the CDR3 is TGCGCCAGCAGCTTGGCCAGCGGGCACTACGAGCAGTACTTC. Translation: CASSLASGHYEQYF.

This clonotype was observed at least ten times. The gene calls are TRBV12-3 or TRBV12-4 and TRBJ1-5; 8 bases fit TRBD1. Unmatched junction bases numbered 4, after V lost 3 bases and J lost 6 bases. There are 14 residues in the CDR3. This CDR3 is CASSFQGAGQPQHF. The CDR3, as DNA: TGTGCCAGCAGTTTTCAGGGGGCCGGTCAGCCCCAGCATTTT.

This rearrangement joins TRBV2 to TRBJ2-2, with TRBD2 matching 12 bases. Germline V gene lookup returns CDR1 SNHLY and CDR2 FYNNEI. The junction had 3 bases not matched to a gene; V was cut back by 6 bases and J by 1 base. This CDR3 region has 16 residues. CDR3 protein: CASSRTSGVNTGELFF. The CDR3 nucleotides read TGTGCCAGCAGCAGGACTAGCGGGGTGAACACCGGGGAGCTGTTTTTT.

Ten or more counts support this clonotype. This chain links TRBV5-1 with TRBJ1-2; 7 bases map to TRBD1. This CDR3 region has 14 residues. Germline V CDR1 and CDR2: SGHRS, YFSETQ. Unmatched junction bases numbered 3, after V lost 0 bases and J lost 4 bases. The CDR3 protein is CASSLEGTVYGYTF. CDR3 nucleotides: TGCGCCAGCAGCTTGGAAGGGACAGTCTATGGCTACACCTTC.

This clonotype has ten or more counts. The chain employs TRBV28 and TRBJ1-5; tentatively, D is TRBD1 (6 bases). V dropped 3 bases and J dropped 4 bases, with 10 bases sitting between them. The CDR3 consists of 14 residues. Per the germline V gene, CDR1 is MDHEN and CDR2 is SYDVKM. CDR3 nucleotide sequence: TGTGCCAGCAGTTTCTCAGGGGTTAATCAGCCCCAGCATTTT. Its protein is CASSFSGVNQPQHF.

This clonotype was counted between two and nine times. The V and J genes are TRBV6-6 and TRBJ2-1, with 9 bases fitting TRBD2. This CDR3 contains 17 residues. Germline V gene data show CDR1 as MNHNY and CDR2 as SVGAGI (reference sequence). Trimming cost V 5 bases and J 5 bases; bases outside gene matches: 13. This CDR3 reads CASSPPLAGAPHNEQFF. CDR3 coding DNA: TGTGCCAGCAGTCCCCCCTTAGCGGGAGCTCCTCACAATGAGCAGTTCTTC.

This clonotype was counted only a few times. The rearrangement joins TRBV12-3 or TRBV12-4 to TRBJ2-7, with D uncertain. CDR3 length: 14 amino acids. V was pared by 1 base and J by 4 bases, with 11 bases between. Here the CDR3 DNA reads TGTGCCAGCAGTTTAGGAATAACTAATTACGAGCAGTACTTC. The encoded protein is CASSLGITNYEQYF.

This clonotype has at least ten counts. V gene TRBV14 combines with J gene TRBJ2-7; no clear D. V shed 4 bases and J shed 3 bases, with 10 bases lying between them. The V gene's germline CDR1 is SGHDN and CDR2 FVKESK. This CDR3 region has 13 residues. Here the CDR3 reads CASSPSGVYEQYF. Written as DNA, the CDR3 is TGTGCCAGCAGCCCCTCGGGCGTCTACGAGCAGTACTTC. Combining the CDR3 with reference TRBV14 and TRBJ2-7 gives the whole variable domain EAGVTQFPSHSVIEKGQTVTLRCDPISGHDNLYWYRRVMGKEIKFLLHFVKESKQDESGMPNNRFLAERTGGTYSTLKVQPAELEDSGVYFCASSPSGVYEQYFGPGTRLTVT.

J is TRBJ2-1 and V is TRBV7-6; D gene ambiguous. The germline V and J ends were trimmed by 5 bases and 8 bases, with 25 bases remaining between them. CDR3 length: 17 amino acids. In germline, CDR1 is SGHVS, CDR2 FNYEAQ. The CDR3 here is CASSPHLPGRLVYEQFF. The CDR3 nucleotides read TGTGCCAGCAGCCCTCACCTACCGGGTCGCTTGGTGTATGAGCAGTTCTTC.

This clonotype was found a few times. The chain joins TRBV7-8 to TRBJ1-6; tentatively, D is TRBD1 (5 bases). CDR1 and CDR2 (germline): SGHVS, FQNEAQ. V lost 2 bases to trimming and J lost 0 bases, with 20 bases between them. CDR3 length equals 20 residues. CDR3 coding DNA: TGTGCCAGCAGCTTATCAGGGAATCCGGAGATAAGCTCCTATAATTCACCCCTCCACTTT. Its translation is CASSLSGNPEISSYNSPLHF.

This clonotype was detected only a few times. V usage is TRBV29-1 and J usage is TRBJ2-7, with D perhaps matching TRBD1 or TRBD2 (5 bases each). Germline lookup yields CDR1 SQVTM and CDR2 ANQGSEA. The CDR3 spans 12 residues. Deletions cut 4 bases from V and 0 bases from J, with 7 bases between. CDR3 region: CSVGGSSYEQYF. The CDR3, as DNA: TGCAGCGTTGGGGGGAGCTCCTACGAGCAGTACTTC.

This clonotype was seen a handful of times. This sequence joins TRBV20-1 and TRBJ2-1, with unresolved D. This CDR3 is built from 12 residues. Germline CDR1 and CDR2: DFQATT and SNEGSKA (reference sequence). Between the trimmed V and J ends, which lost 3 bases and 7 bases, there was a span of 10 bases. The CDR3 nucleotides are TGCAGTGCTAGCGGGCCCTGGAATGAGCAGTTCTTC. It specifies CSASGPWNEQFF.

This clonotype occurred a few times. This sequence joins TRBV28 and TRBJ2-7; weak D call: TRBD2 (5 bases). The CDR3 length is 13 residues. The V gene's germline CDR1 is MDHEN and CDR2 SYDVKM. Between the trimmed V and J ends, which lost 8 bases and 0 bases, there was a span of 11 bases. CDR3 loop: CASGEWSSYEQYF. Written as DNA, the CDR3 is TGTGCCAGCGGGGAGTGGAGCTCCTACGAGCAGTACTTC.